This T cell receptor beta chain is from a study of T-cell reconstitution after alpha-beta-depleted transplantation in children. Preparing the TCRbeta library involved the use of unique molecular identifiers. Each CDR3 protein is one row after TCRdb ran MiXCR on the PCR reads. The sample records a few hundred thousand distinct CDR3 sequences, roughly 27% being singletons. Points from the study as a whole: Several hundred graft clones that had expanded were reportedly the source of alpha-beta T cells about two months after transplant. Recipient T cells and thymic progenitors that survived gave rise to the high TCRbeta diversity observed at day 60 in some patients. T cells produced anew were the main source of T-cell counts and diversity one year after transplant.

This clonotype was seen a few times. Its target is not known. CDR3 size: 13 residues. Germline CDR1 SQVTM, CDR2 ANQGSEA. Trimming removed 7 bases at V and 5 bases at J, with 16 bases between. This chain uses TRBV29-1 with TRBJ2-3; D may be TRBD2 (6 bases). This material consisted of PBMCs, taken before TCRalphabeta/CD19-depleted stem cell transplant. This TCR was sampled from a boy under two years old with Wiskott-Aldrich syndrome, due to receive a stem cell transplant. The CDR3 DNA follows: TGCAGCGCAAGGCCCCTAGCGAGAGATACGCAGTATTTT. Protein sequence: CSARPLARDTQYF.